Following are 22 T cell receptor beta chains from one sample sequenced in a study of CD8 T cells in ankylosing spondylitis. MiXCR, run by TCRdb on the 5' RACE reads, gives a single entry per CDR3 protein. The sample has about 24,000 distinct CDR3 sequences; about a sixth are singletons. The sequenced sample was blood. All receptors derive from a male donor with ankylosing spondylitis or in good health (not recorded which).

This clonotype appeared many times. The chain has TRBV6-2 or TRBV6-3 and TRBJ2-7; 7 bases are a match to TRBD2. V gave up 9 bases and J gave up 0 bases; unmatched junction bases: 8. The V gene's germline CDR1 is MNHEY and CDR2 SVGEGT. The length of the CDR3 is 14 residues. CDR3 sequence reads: CASRRGGSSYEQYF. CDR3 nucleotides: TGTGCCAGTCGCCGGGGAGGGTCCTCCTACGAGCAGTACTTC.

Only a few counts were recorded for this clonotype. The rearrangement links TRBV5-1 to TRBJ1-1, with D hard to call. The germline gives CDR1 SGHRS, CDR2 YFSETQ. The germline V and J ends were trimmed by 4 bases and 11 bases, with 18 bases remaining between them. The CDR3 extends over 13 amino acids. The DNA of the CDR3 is TGCGCCAGCAGCCGCTGGCTTTGGGTCCGGGCTTTCTTT. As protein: CASSRWLWVRAFF.

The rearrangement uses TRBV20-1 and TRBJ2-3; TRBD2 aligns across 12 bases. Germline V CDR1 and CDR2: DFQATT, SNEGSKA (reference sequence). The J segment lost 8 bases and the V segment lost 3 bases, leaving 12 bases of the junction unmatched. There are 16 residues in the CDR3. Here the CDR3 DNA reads TGCAGTGCTAGTGACGCTCTAGCGGGAGGGCCGACTACGCAGTATTTT. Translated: CSASDALAGGPTTQYF.

CDR3 loop: CSADWIGDPNTGELFF. Here the CDR3 DNA reads TGCAGTGCGGACTGGATCGGGGACCCGAACACCGGGGAGCTGTTTTTT. The gene calls are TRBV20-1 and TRBJ2-2; perhaps D is TRBD1 or TRBD2 (5 bases each). The CDR3 is 16 residues long. V lost 6 bases and J 0 bases, leaving 17 bases between the germline ends. Per the germline V gene, CDR1 is DFQATT and CDR2 is SNEGSKA (reference sequence).

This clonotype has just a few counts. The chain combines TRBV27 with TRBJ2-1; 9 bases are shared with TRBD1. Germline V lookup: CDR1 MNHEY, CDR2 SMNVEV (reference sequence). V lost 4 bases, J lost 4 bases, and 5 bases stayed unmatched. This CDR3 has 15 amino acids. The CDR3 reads CASSSTGGIYNEQFF. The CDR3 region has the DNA TGTGCCAGCAGTTCGACAGGGGGGATTTACAATGAGCAGTTCTTC.

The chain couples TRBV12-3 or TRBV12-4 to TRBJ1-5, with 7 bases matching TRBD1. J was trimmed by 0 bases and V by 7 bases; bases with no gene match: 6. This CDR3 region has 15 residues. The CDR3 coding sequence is TGTGCCAGCACCTTAACAGGGGATAGCAATCAGCCCCAGCATTTT. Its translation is CASTLTGDSNQPQHF.

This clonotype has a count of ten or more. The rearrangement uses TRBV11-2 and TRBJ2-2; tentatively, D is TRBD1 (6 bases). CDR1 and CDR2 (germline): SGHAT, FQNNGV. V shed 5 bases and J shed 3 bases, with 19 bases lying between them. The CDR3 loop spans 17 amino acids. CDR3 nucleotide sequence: TGTGCCAGCAGCCCAGGGGCGTGGGAACCACACACCGGGGAGCTGTTTTTT. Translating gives CASSPGAWEPHTGELFF.

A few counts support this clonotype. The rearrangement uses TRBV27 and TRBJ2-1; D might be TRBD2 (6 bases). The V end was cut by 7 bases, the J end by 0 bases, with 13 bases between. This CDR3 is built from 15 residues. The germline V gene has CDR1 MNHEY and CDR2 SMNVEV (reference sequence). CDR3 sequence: CASKGGISSYNEQFF. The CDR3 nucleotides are TGTGCCAGCAAGGGCGGGATCAGCTCCTACAATGAGCAGTTCTTC.

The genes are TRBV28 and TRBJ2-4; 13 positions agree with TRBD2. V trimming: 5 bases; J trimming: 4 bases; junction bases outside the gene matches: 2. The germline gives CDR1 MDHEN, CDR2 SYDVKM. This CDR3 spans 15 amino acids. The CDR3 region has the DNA TGTGCCAGCAGTGAGGGACTAGCGGGAAAAAACATTCAGTACTTC. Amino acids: CASSEGLAGKNIQYF. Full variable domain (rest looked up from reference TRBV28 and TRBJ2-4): DVKVTQSSRYLVKRTGEKVFLECVQDMDHENMFWYRQDPGLGLRLIYFSYDVKMKEKGDIPEGYSVSREKKERFSLILESASTNQTSMYLCASSEGLAGKNIQYFGAGTRLSVL.

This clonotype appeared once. The DNA for the CDR3 is TGTGCCAGCAGCCAAGCGGACAGATACTCTGGAAACACCATATATTTT. Amino acids: CASSQADRYSGNTIYF. The chain has TRBV3-1 and TRBJ1-3; D possibly corresponds to TRBD1 (6 bases). The V gene's germline CDR1 is LGHDT and CDR2 YNNKEL (reference sequence). The V end was cut by 1 base, the J end by 0 bases, with 10 bases between. This CDR3 spans 16 amino acids.

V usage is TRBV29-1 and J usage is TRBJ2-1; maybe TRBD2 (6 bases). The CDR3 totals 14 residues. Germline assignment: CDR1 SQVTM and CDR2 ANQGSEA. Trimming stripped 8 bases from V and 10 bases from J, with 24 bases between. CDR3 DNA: TGCAGCACTGCCATCCGGGGGTCCTCCTCCGAGCAGTTCTTC. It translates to CSTAIRGSSSEQFF.

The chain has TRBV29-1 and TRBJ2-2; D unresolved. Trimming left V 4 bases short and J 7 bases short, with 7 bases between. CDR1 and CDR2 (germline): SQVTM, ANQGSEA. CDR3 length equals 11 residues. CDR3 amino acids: CSVVGGGELFF. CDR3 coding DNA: TGCAGCGTTGTGGGCGGCGGGGAGCTGTTTTTT.

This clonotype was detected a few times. As DNA, the CDR3 is TGCAGCGTTGAACCCCTAACCTACAATGAGCAGTTCTTC. Its protein product is CSVEPLTYNEQFF. The chain has TRBV29-1 and TRBJ2-1; D gene unclear. Trimming took off 2 bases at V and 2 bases at J, with 7 bases between the two ends. This CDR3 region has 13 residues. In germline, CDR1 is SQVTM, CDR2 ANQGSEA.

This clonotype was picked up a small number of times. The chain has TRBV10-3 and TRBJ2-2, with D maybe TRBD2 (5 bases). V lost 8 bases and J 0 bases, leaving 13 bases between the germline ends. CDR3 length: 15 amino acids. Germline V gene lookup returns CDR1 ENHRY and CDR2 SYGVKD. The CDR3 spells CAIADRGANTGELFF. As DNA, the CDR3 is TGTGCCATCGCCGATCGGGGTGCGAACACCGGGGAGCTGTTTTTT.

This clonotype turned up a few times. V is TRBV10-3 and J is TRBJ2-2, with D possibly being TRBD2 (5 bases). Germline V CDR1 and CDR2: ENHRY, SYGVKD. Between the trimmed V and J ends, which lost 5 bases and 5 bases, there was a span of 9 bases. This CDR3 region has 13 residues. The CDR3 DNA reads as TGTGCCATCAGTTCCGGAGGTACCGGGGAGCTGTTTTTT. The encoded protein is CAISSGGTGELFF.

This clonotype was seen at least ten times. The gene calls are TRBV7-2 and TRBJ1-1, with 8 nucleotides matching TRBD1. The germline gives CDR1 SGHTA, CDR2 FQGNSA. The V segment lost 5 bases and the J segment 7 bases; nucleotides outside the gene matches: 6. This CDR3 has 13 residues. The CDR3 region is CASSIRGRDEAFF. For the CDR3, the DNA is TGTGCCAGCAGCATCAGGGGGCGGGATGAAGCTTTCTTT.

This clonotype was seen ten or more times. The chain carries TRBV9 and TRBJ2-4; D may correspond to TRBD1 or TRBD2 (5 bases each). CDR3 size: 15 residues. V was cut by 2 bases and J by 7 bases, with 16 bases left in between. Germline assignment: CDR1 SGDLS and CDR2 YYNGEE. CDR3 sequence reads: CASSVSGSGHNIQYF. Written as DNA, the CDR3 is TGTGCCAGCAGCGTGAGCGGATCGGGGCACAACATTCAGTACTTC.

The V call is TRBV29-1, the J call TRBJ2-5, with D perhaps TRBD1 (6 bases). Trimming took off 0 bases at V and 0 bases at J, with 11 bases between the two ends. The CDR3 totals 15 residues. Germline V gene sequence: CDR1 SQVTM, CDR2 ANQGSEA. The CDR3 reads CSVEDQTGYQETQYF. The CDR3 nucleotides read TGCAGCGTTGAAGATCAAACAGGGTACCAAGAGACCCAGTACTTC.

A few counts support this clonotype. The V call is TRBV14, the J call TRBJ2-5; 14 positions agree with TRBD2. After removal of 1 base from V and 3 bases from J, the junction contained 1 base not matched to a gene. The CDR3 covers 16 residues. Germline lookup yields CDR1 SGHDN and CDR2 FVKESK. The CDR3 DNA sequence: TGTGCCAGCAGCCAAGGACTAGCGGGAGGGAAAGAGACCCAGTACTTC. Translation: CASSQGLAGGKETQYF.

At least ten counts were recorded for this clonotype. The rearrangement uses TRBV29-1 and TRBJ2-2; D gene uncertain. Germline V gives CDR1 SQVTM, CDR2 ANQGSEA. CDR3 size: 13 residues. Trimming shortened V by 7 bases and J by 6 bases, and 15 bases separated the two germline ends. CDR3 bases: TGCAGCGCCGGCGCGGCTTTAGCCGGGGAGCTGTTTTTT. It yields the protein CSAGAALAGELFF.

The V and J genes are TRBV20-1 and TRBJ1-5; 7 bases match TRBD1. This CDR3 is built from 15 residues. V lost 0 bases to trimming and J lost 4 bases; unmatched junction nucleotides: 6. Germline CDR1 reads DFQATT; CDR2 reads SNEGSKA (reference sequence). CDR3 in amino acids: CSARDLGQRNQPQHF. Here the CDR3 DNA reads TGCAGTGCTAGAGATCTGGGACAGAGGAATCAGCCCCAGCATTTT.

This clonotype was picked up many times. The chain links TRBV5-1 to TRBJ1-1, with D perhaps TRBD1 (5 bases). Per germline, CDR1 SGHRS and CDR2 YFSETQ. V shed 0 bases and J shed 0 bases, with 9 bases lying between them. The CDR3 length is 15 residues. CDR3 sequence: CASSLAGGMNTEAFF. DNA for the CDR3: TGCGCCAGCAGCTTGGCCGGGGGGATGAACACTGAAGCTTTCTTT. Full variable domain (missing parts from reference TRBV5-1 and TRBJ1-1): KAGVTQTPRYLIKTRGQQVTLSCSPISGHRSVSWYQQTPGQGLQFLFEYFSETQRNKGNFPGRFSGRQFSNSRSEMNVSTLELGDSALYLCASSLAGGMNTEAFFGQGTRLTVV.